This T cell receptor beta chain is from a study of blood T cell repertoires in COVID-19. Study overall: COVID-19 samples from acute and convalescent phases originated in the United States, Italy and Spain. T cells, B-cell-depleted T cells, or PBMCs provided the cDNA or gDNA that served as material.

CDR3 length: 15 amino acids. CDR1 and CDR2 from the germline V gene are KGHDR and SFDVKD. Trimming stripped 2 bases from V and 2 bases from J, with 11 bases between. Study processing details: How many nucleated cells were present was estimated from reference gene primer amplification. Repertoires were generated with immunoSEQ multiplex PCR, while TCRdb's copy carries only in-frame clones and drops some. That table supplies the V and J calls and clone size; D and trimming were determined from the DNA. The profile shows approximately 250,000 clones, approximately 80% of them singletons. This sequence joins TRBV24-1 and TRBJ1-2, with unresolved D. The sequence derives from a human donor in a cohort sampled during active COVID-19. The specimen sequenced was peripheral blood. The DNA for the CDR3 is TGTGCCACCAGTGATTCCTCGGGGAGGAACTATGGCTACACCTTC. Its protein is CATSDSSGRNYGYTF.